The rows below give T cell receptor beta chains drawn from one sample of a study of blood T cells in healthy people across ages. TCRdb re-derived calls from the 5' RACE reads in MiXCR, one entry per CDR3 protein. Of about 1.5 million distinct CDR3 sequences in the sample, approximately 43% are singletons; the top ten hold over 3.5%. The sample comprised blood. These receptors originate from a young woman in good health. Each CDR3 is given with its conserved first and last residue. Each record gives: D gene, clone size, J gene, V gene, CDR3 DNA, CDR3 protein. D genes are given only for firm matches. Not every row has a clone size; where given, it reads once, few, many or a size class.

. | . | TRBJ2-7 | TRBV10-3 | TGTGCCATCAGTAGGGGGGCCGGCGCCTCCTACGAGCAGTACTTC | CAISRGAGASYEQYF
. | . | TRBJ2-1 | TRBV4-2 | TGTGCCAGCAGCCAAGATATGCGGCCTAACAATGAGCAGTTCTTC | CASSQDMRPNNEQFF
. | . | TRBJ2-1 | TRBV7-2 | TGTGCCAGCAGCTTAAGACAGGCGCTCTACAATGAGCAGTTCTTC | CASSLRQALYNEQFF
TRBD2 | . | TRBJ2-5 | TRBV4-1 | TGCGCCAGCAGCCAAGATCGGGGAGGGGAAGAGACCCAGTACTTC | CASSQDRGGEETQYF
. | few | TRBJ2-6 | TRBV6-2/TRBV6-3 | TGTGCCAGCAGGAGACTGGTGTCTGGGGCCAACGTCCTGACTTTC | CASRRLVSGANVLTF
. | few | TRBJ2-5 | TRBV15 | TGTGCCACCAGCGCCCGGGACGGTATTAGTCCCCAGTACTTC | CATSARDGISPQYF
. | few | TRBJ1-2 | TRBV2 | TGTGCCAGCAGTGACCCGGAGGGCTACACCTTC | CASSDPEGYTF
. | few | TRBJ2-5 | TRBV3-1 | TGTGCCAGCAGCCAAGGAACGAGGGGCGGAGGGTACTTC | CASSQGTRGGGYF
. | . | TRBJ2-7 | TRBV20-1 | TGCAGTGCTAGAGGAGACCACAATGAGCAGTACTTC | CSARGDHNEQYF
TRBD1 | few | TRBJ1-2 | TRBV2 | TGTGCCAGCAGTTTGGGACAGGGAATGAAGGGCTACACCTTC | CASSLGQGMKGYTF
. | few | TRBJ2-7 | TRBV7-2 | TGTGCCAAAGAGGGACACGCATACAATGAGCAGTACTTC | CAKEGHAYNEQYF
. | many | TRBJ2-7 | TRBV10-3 | TGTGCCATCAGTGCTAGCTACGAGCAGTACTTC | CAISASYEQYF
TRBD1 | . | TRBJ2-5 | TRBV5-1 | TGCGCCAGCAGCTTGTACTCCGGGACAGGGGGCGCAGAGACCCAGTACTTC | CASSLYSGTGGAETQYF
TRBD1 | . | TRBJ1-2 | TRBV30 | TGTGCCTGGAGGCGACGGGACAGCAACTATGGCTACACCTTC | CAWRRRDSNYGYTF
. | few | TRBJ2-1 | TRBV3-1 | TGTGCCAGCAGCCATACGGTAAGGGACAATGAGCAGTTCTTC | CASSHTVRDNEQFF
. | few | TRBJ1-1 | TRBV9 | TGTGCCAGCAGCGTAGGGGACATATTGAACACTGAAGCTTTCTTT | CASSVGDILNTEAFF
. | . | TRBJ1-1 | TRBV20-1 | TGCAGTGCTAGAGATCTTGGGGGTCCGAACACTGAAGCTTTCTTT | CSARDLGGPNTEAFF
. | . | TRBJ1-1 | TRBV3-1 | TGTGCCAGCAGCCCGTTCGGGAACACTGAAGCTTTCTTT | CASSPFGNTEAFF
TRBD1 | . | TRBJ2-7 | TRBV29-1 | TGCAGCGCCGGGACAGGGGGTTTCTCCGAGCAGTACTTC | CSAGTGGFSEQYF
TRBD1 | . | TRBJ2-6 | TRBV9 | TGTGCCAGCAGCCCGGACAGGTTGGCTGGGGCCAACGTCCTGACTTTC | CASSPDRLAGANVLTF
. | . | TRBJ2-7 | TRBV15 | TGTGCCACCAGCTATCCACAAGCAGGGAACAACGAGCAGTACTTC | CATSYPQAGNNEQYF
. | . | TRBJ1-2 | TRBV29-1 | TGCAGCGTTGAAGGCAGGGAAGGCTATGGCTACACCTTC | CSVEGREGYGYTF